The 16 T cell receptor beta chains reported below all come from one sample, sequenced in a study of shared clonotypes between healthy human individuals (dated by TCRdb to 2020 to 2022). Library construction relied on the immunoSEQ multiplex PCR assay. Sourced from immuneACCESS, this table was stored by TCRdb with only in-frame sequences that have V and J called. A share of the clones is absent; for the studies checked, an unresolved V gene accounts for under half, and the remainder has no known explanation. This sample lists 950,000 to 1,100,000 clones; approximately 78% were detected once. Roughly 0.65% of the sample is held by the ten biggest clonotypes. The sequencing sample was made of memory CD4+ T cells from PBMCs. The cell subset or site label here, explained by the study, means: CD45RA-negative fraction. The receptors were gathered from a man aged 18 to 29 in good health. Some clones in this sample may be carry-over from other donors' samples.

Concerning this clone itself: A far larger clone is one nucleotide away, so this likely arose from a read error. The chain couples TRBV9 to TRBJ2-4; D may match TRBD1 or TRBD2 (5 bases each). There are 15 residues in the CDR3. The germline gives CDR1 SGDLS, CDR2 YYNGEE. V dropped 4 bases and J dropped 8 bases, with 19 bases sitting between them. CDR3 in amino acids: CASSPSPGTRHIQYF. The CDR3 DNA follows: TGTGCCAGCAGCCCCAGCCCCGGGACGCGGCACATTCAGTACTTC.

The CDR3 sequence is CASSEPSPSYTF. The DNA of the CDR3 is TGTGCCAGCAGTGAACCCAGTCCCAGCTACACCTTC. The J gene is TRBJ1-2, the V gene TRBV6-1; D remains unclear. The germline gives CDR1 MNHNS, CDR2 SASEGT. Trimming took 2 bases from V and 9 from J, leaving 10 bases between them. There are 12 residues in the CDR3.

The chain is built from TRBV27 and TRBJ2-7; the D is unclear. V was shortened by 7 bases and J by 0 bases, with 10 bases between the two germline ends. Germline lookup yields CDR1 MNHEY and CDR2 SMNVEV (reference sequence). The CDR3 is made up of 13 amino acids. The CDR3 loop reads CASIDWSSYEQYF. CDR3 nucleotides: TGTGCCAGCATAGACTGGAGCTCCTACGAGCAGTACTTC.

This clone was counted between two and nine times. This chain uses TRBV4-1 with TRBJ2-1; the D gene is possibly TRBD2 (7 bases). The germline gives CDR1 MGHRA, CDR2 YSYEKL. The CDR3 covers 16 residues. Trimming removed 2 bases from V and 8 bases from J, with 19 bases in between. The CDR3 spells CASSQPPASGGDEQFF. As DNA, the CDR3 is TGCGCCAGCAGCCAACCCCCCGCCTCGGGGGGCGATGAGCAGTTCTTC.

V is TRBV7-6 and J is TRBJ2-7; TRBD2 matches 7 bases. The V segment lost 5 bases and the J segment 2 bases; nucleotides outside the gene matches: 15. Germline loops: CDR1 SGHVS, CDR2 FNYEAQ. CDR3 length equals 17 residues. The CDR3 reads CASSVTPPGGGTYEQYF. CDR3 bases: TGTGCCAGCAGCGTAACCCCACCAGGCGGGGGAACCTACGAGCAGTACTTC.

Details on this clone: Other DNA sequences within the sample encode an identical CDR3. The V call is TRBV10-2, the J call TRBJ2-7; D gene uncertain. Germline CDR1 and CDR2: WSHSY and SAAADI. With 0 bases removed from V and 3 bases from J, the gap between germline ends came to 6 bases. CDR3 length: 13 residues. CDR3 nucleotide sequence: TGCGCCAGCAGTGAGTCCCGATACTACGAGCAGTACTTC. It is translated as CASSESRYYEQYF.

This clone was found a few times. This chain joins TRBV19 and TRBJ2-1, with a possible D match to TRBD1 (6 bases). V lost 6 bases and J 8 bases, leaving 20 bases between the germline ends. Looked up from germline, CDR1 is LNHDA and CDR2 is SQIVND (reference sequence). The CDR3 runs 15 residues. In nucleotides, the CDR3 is TGTGCCAGTAGGTTACAGGGCTCAATCCGCGATGAGCAGTTCTTC. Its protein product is CASRLQGSIRDEQFF.

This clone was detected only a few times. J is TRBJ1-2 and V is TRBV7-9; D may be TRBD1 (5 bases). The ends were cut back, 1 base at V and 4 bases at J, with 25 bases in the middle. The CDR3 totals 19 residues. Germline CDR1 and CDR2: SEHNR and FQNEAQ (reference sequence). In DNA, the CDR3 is TGTGCCAGCAGCTTAGGAGGGGTTCGAAGGCATCTGGTGGGCTATGGCTACACCTTC. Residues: CASSLGGVRRHLVGYGYTF.

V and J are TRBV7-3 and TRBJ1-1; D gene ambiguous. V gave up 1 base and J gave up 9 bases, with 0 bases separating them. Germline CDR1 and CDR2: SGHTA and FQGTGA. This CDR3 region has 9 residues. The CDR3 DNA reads TGTGCCAGCAGCTTAAAAGCTTTCTTT. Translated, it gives CASSLKAFF.

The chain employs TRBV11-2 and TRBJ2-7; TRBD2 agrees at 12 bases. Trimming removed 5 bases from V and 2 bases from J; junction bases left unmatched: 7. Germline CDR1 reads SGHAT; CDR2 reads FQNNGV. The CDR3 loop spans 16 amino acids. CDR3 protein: CASSDIGLAGTYEQYF. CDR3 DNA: TGTGCCAGCAGCGATATCGGACTAGCGGGGACCTACGAGCAGTACTTC.

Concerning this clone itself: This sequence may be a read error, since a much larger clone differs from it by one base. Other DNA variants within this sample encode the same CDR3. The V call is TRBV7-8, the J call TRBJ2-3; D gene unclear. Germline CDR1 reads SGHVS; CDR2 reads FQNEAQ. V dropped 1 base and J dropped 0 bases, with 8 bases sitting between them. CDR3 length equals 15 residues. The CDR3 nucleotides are TGTGCCAGCAGCTTAGGGGTAACTAGCACAGATACGCAGTATTTT. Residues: CASSLGVTSTDTQYF.

CDR3 in amino acids: CASRPPGGAYGYTF. The DNA for the CDR3 is TGTGCCAGCAGGCCCCCCGGGGGAGCCTATGGCTACACCTTC. J is TRBJ1-2 and V is TRBV6-5, with D tentatively TRBD1 (5 bases). The CDR3 is 14 residues long. Germline V gene sequence: CDR1 MNHEY, CDR2 SVGAGI. Trimming left V 6 bases short and J 4 bases short, with 15 bases between.

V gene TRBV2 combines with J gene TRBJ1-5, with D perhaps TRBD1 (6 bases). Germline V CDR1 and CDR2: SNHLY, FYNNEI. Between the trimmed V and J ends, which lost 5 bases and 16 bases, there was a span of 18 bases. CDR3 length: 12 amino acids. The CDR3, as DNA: TGTGCCAGCAGTTCAGGACAGACGGCTCGACATTTT. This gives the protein CASSSGQTARHF. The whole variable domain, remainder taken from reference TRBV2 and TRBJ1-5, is EPEVTQTPSHQVTQMGQEVILRCVPISNHLYFYWYRQILGQKVEFLVSFYNNEISEKSEIFDDQFSVERPDGSNFTLKIRSTKLEDSAMYFCASSSGQTARHFGDGTRLSIL.

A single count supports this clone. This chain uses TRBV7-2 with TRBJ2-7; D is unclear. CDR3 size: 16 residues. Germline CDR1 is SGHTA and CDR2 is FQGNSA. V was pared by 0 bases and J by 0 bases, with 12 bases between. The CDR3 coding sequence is TGTGCCAGCAGCTTAGCGCCCCTACCCACCTCCTACGAGCAGTACTTC. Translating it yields CASSLAPLPTSYEQYF.

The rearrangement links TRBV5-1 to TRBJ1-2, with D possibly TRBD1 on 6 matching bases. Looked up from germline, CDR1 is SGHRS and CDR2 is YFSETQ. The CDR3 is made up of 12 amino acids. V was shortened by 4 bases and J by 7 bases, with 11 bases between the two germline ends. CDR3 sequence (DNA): TGCGCCAGCAGCCAAGGGGGGAGTGGCTACACCTTC. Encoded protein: CASSQGGSGYTF. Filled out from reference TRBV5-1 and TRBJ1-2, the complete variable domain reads KAGVTQTPRYLIKTRGQQVTLSCSPISGHRSVSWYQQTPGQGLQFLFEYFSETQRNKGNFPGRFSGRQFSNSRSEMNVSTLELGDSALYLCASSQGGSGYTFGSGTRLTVV.

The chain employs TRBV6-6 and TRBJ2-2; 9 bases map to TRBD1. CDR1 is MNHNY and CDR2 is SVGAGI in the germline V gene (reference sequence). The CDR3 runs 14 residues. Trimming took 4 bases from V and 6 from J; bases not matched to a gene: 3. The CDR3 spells CASSSRTGAGELFF. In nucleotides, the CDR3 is TGTGCCAGCAGTTCCCGGACAGGGGCCGGGGAGCTGTTTTTT.